Each of the 25 T cell receptor beta chains below was sequenced from the same sample in a study of cytomegalovirus exposure and HLA in healthy donors. Using immunoSEQ multiplex PCR, the repertoire was profiled, and TCRdb retains in-frame clones only, with some absent. The table has 130,000 to 150,000 clones, just over 90% seen once. Material for sequencing was PBMCs. These receptors were obtained from a man between 18 and 29 years old in good health and CMV-seronegative.

This chain connects TRBV7-9 to TRBJ1-1, with D hard to call. Germline lookup yields CDR1 SEHNR and CDR2 FQNEAQ (reference sequence). The CDR3 is 15 amino acids. Deletions cut 1 base from V and 4 bases from J, with 13 bases between. Written as DNA, the CDR3 is TGTGCCAGCAGCTTAGGGCCCGCGGCGGGCACTGAAGCTTTCTTT. As protein: CASSLGPAAGTEAFF.

V usage is TRBV19 and J usage is TRBJ2-1; 10 bases align to TRBD1. J gave up 9 bases and V 5 bases, and 13 bases lay outside the gene matches. The germline V gene encodes CDR1 LNHDA and CDR2 SQIVND (reference sequence). The CDR3 extends over 16 amino acids. In nucleotides, the CDR3 is TGTGCCAGTAGTCCAGGGACAGGGGACACAGGGGGTGAGCAGTTCTTC. Its protein product is CASSPGTGDTGGEQFF.

This clone was seen a single time. CDR3 amino acids: CASSLSPAARPNNEQFF. CDR3 nucleotide sequence: TGCGCCAGCAGCCTGTCCCCGGCGGCTAGGCCCAACAATGAGCAGTTCTTC. This chain links TRBV4-1 with TRBJ2-1, with no clear D. CDR1 is MGHRA, CDR2 YSYEKL, per germline. V was cut by 4 bases and J by 5 bases, with 21 bases left in between. The CDR3 consists of 17 residues.

This chain connects TRBV6-1 to TRBJ2-1; 11 bases are shared with TRBD2. The CDR3 consists of 19 residues. Germline V gene sequence: CDR1 MNHNS, CDR2 SASEGT. J gave up 2 bases and V 2 bases, and 11 bases lay outside the gene matches. In nucleotides, the CDR3 is TGTGCCAGCAGTGAATGGCTAGCGGGAGGCGGTATTACCTACAATGAGCAGTTCTTC. Translation gives CASSEWLAGGGITYNEQFF.

This clone was observed once. The chain combines TRBV5-4 with TRBJ2-2; 14 positions agree with TRBD2. Germline assignment: CDR1 SGHNT and CDR2 YYREEE (reference sequence). The J segment lost 2 bases and the V segment lost 5 bases, leaving 5 bases of the junction unmatched. The CDR3 totals 17 residues. This chain's CDR3 is CASRLGLAGGNTGELFF. In DNA form, the CDR3 reads TGTGCCAGCAGACTTGGACTAGCGGGGGGAAACACCGGGGAGCTGTTTTTT.

This clone was seen only a few times. The gene calls are TRBV30 and TRBJ2-1; 7 positions match TRBD1. CDR3 length: 14 amino acids. Germline CDR1 reads GTSNPN; CDR2 reads SVGIG (reference sequence). V shed 4 bases, J shed 0 bases, and the junction held 3 bases outside the gene matches. The CDR3 sequence is CAWIGQASYNEQFF. CDR3 DNA sequence: TGTGCCTGGATTGGACAGGCCTCCTACAATGAGCAGTTCTTC.

The rearrangement uses TRBV18 and TRBJ2-2, with 9 bases aligning to TRBD1. Germline V CDR1 and CDR2: KGHSH, LQKENI. This CDR3 contains 16 residues. V shed 5 bases, J shed 5 bases, and the junction held 9 bases outside the gene matches. The CDR3 loop is CASSSQTGGKTGELFF. The CDR3 nucleotides read TGTGCCAGCTCATCCCAGACAGGGGGAAAAACCGGGGAGCTGTTTTTT. Complete variable domain (other parts from reference TRBV18 and TRBJ2-2): NAGVMQNPRHLVRRRGQEARLRCSPMKGHSHVYWYRQLPEEGLKFMVYLQKENIIDESGMPKERFSAEFPKEGPSILRIQQVVRGDSAAYFCASSSQTGGKTGELFFGEGSRLTVL.

The gene calls are TRBV23-1 and TRBJ2-7; possible D gene TRBD1, 5 bases. TRBV23-1 is flagged as an ORF with uncertain function. The length of the CDR3 is 11 residues. Trimming took off 2 bases at V and 7 bases at J, with 6 bases between the two ends. The CDR3 bases are TGCGCCAGCAGTCAACAGGGAGAGCAGTACTTC. It is translated as CASSQQGEQYF.

This clone came up a few times. This rearrangement joins TRBV7-6 to TRBJ2-2; 11 bases line up with TRBD2. With 5 bases clipped from V and 2 bases from J, the junction kept 7 bases outside the gene matches. The CDR3 covers 17 residues. Germline V gives CDR1 SGHVS, CDR2 FNYEAQ. The CDR3 nucleotides are TGTGCCAGCAGCCCATCACTAGCGGGAGCCAACACCGGGGAGCTGTTTTTT. Amino acids: CASSPSLAGANTGELFF.

The J gene is TRBJ2-5, the V gene TRBV5-4; 9 bases agree with TRBD2. The germline V gene encodes CDR1 SGHNT and CDR2 YYREEE (reference sequence). Trimming took 4 bases from V and 1 from J; bases not matched to a gene: 11. The CDR3 totals 17 residues. The DNA of the CDR3 is TGTGCCAGCAGCCCCCAGTCTAGCGGGGTCCTCCAAGAGACCCAGTACTTC. Protein: CASSPQSSGVLQETQYF.

This clone appeared once. This chain links TRBV19 with TRBJ2-3; TRBD2 agrees at 8 bases. In germline, CDR1 is LNHDA, CDR2 SQIVND (reference sequence). V lost 3 bases and J lost 4; bases outside the gene matches: 9. This CDR3 has 16 residues. As DNA, the CDR3 is TGTGCCAGTAGTATCGGGGGGGCCATAACAGCAGATACGCAGTATTTT. Its protein is CASSIGGAITADTQYF.

This chain links TRBV5-4 with TRBJ2-1; D perhaps matches TRBD2 (5 bases). V was shortened by 1 base and J by 9 bases, with 23 bases between the two germline ends. This CDR3 contains 17 residues. Germline CDR1 SGHNT, CDR2 YYREEE (reference sequence). The DNA for the CDR3 is TGTGCCAGCAGCTTGCCTCCCTACGGACTCGACGGAGGTGAGCAGTTCTTC. This codes for CASSLPPYGLDGGEQFF.

The rearrangement joins TRBV2 to TRBJ1-6; tentative D call: TRBD1 (6 bases). CDR3 size: 15 residues. Germline values: CDR1 SNHLY, CDR2 FYNNEI. The V end lost 5 bases, the J end lost 0 bases, and 8 bases lay between the germline ends. CDR3 amino acids: CASSPDSSYNSPLHF. The CDR3 coding sequence is TGTGCCAGCAGTCCGGACAGCTCCTATAATTCACCCCTCCACTTT.

CDR3 DNA: TGTGCCAGTAGTATAGACGAGGGACTAGGTGGCTACACCTTC. Translation: CASSIDEGLGGYTF. The V gene is TRBV19, the J gene TRBJ1-2; a weak D match, TRBD1 (5 bases). V lost 0 bases to trimming and J lost 7 bases, with 12 bases between them. CDR3 length: 14 amino acids. Looked up from germline, CDR1 is LNHDA and CDR2 is SQIVND (reference sequence).

The V call is TRBV19, the J call TRBJ1-6; TRBD1 matches at 8 bases. The CDR3 consists of 15 residues. Germline loops: CDR1 LNHDA, CDR2 SQIVND (reference sequence). J was trimmed by 14 bases and V by 6 bases; bases with no gene match: 15. CDR3: CASSTLQGVYGTLHF. In DNA form, the CDR3 reads TGTGCCAGTAGCACTTTACAGGGGGTCTATGGAACCCTCCACTTT. Full variable domain (remainder filled in from reference TRBV19 and TRBJ1-6): DGGITQSPKYLFRKEGQNVTLSCEQNLNHDAMYWYRQDPGQGLRLIYYSQIVNDFQKGDIAEGYSVSREKKESFPLTVTSAQKNPTAFYLCASSTLQGVYGTLHFGNGTRLTVT.

The chain couples TRBV5-1 to TRBJ2-5; possibly TRBD1 for D (5 bases). Per the germline V gene, CDR1 is SGHRS and CDR2 is YFSETQ. The CDR3 totals 15 residues. V lost 0 bases and J lost 1, with 10 bases in between. The CDR3 is CASSLVLGPQETQYF. The CDR3 nucleotides read TGCGCCAGCAGCTTGGTTCTGGGGCCCCAAGAGACCCAGTACTTC.

The rearrangement uses TRBV7-9 and TRBJ2-3, with 9 bases fitting TRBD2. The CDR3 loop spans 16 amino acids. Germline CDR1 SEHNR, CDR2 FQNEAQ (reference sequence). Germline trimming cut 5 bases from V and 2 bases from J; bases unmatched to any gene: 8. The CDR3 DNA is TGTGCCAGCAGCCCCCGGGCTAGCGGGAACACAGATACGCAGTATTTT. Its protein product is CASSPRASGNTDTQYF.

This clone was recorded once. The rearrangement joins TRBV5-8 to TRBJ2-7; TRBD1 agrees at 7 bases. Germline values: CDR1 SGHTS, CDR2 YDEGEE. Trimming cost V 3 bases and J 0 bases; bases outside gene matches: 9. This CDR3 comprises 16 residues. CDR3 loop: CASSSGQQASSYEQYV. CDR3 DNA: TGTGCCAGCAGCTCGGGACAGCAAGCAAGCTCCTACGAGCAGTACGTC.

The chain carries TRBV7-9 and TRBJ2-1, with D uncertain. Germline V gene data show CDR1 as SEHNR and CDR2 as FQNEAQ (reference sequence). Trimming stripped 5 bases from V and 5 bases from J, with 16 bases between. This CDR3 has 15 residues. CDR3 sequence reads: CASSPRFGQDNEQFF. DNA for the CDR3: TGTGCCAGCAGCCCACGGTTTGGGCAGGACAATGAGCAGTTCTTC.

J is TRBJ2-5 and V is TRBV6-1; the D gene is possibly TRBD1 (5 bases). Germline-derived CDR1 and CDR2 are MNHNS and SASEGT. V lost 5 bases to trimming and J lost 4 bases, with 17 bases between them. This CDR3 is 15 amino acids long. The CDR3 protein is CASSRSGPAGETQYF. DNA for the CDR3: TGTGCCAGCAGTAGGTCAGGGCCGGCCGGAGAGACCCAGTACTTC.

The chain carries TRBV7-2 and TRBJ1-2, with 9 nucleotides matching TRBD1. The CDR3 totals 14 residues. CDR1 is SGHTA, CDR2 FQGNSA, per germline. The V gene end was trimmed by 4 bases and the J gene end by 12 bases; junction bases not matched to a gene: 12. This CDR3 reads CASSSGTGPYADTF. In DNA form, the CDR3 reads TGTGCCAGCAGCTCAGGGACAGGGCCATATGCGGACACCTTC.

For the CDR3, the DNA is TGTGCCAGCAGTTTAAACAGACAGAAGAACACTGAAGCTTTCTTT. This sequence encodes CASSLNRQKNTEAFF. V gene TRBV5-4 combines with J gene TRBJ1-1; maybe TRBD1 (5 bases). This CDR3 is built from 15 residues. CDR1 and CDR2 from the germline V gene are SGHNT and YYREEE (reference sequence). V lost 5 bases and J lost 1, with 15 bases in between.

The chain couples TRBV30 to TRBJ2-4; 12 bases are shared with TRBD2. CDR1 and CDR2 from the germline V gene are GTSNPN and SVGIG (reference sequence). The J segment lost 6 bases and the V segment lost 4 bases, leaving 4 bases of the junction unmatched. This CDR3 comprises 14 residues. CDR3 sequence: CAWTSGGAGNIQYF. CDR3 sequence (DNA): TGTGCCTGGACTAGCGGGGGGGCGGGAAACATTCAGTACTTC.

The gene calls are TRBV28 and TRBJ2-7, with D perhaps TRBD1 (5 bases). V lost 7 bases and J lost 1, with 14 bases in between. CDR3 size: 14 residues. The V gene's germline CDR1 is MDHEN and CDR2 SYDVKM. This CDR3 is CASTLTGPSYEQYF. DNA of the CDR3: TGTGCCAGCACCCTTACAGGCCCGTCCTACGAGCAGTACTTC.

The J gene is TRBJ1-1, the V gene TRBV5-1, with 7 positions matching TRBD1. V lost 3 bases, J lost 5 bases, and 10 bases stayed unmatched. CDR1 and CDR2 from the germline V gene are SGHRS and YFSETQ. CDR3 length: 15 residues. CDR3 in DNA: TGCGCCAGCAGCTCCTCGGCAGGGGGGAATACTGAAGCTTTCTTT. Residues: CASSSSAGGNTEAFF. Drawing the rest from reference TRBV5-1 and TRBJ1-1, the complete variable domain is KAGVTQTPRYLIKTRGQQVTLSCSPISGHRSVSWYQQTPGQGLQFLFEYFSETQRNKGNFPGRFSGRQFSNSRSEMNVSTLELGDSALYLCASSSSAGGNTEAFFGQGTRLTVV.